Sequencing of this TCR beta chain was carried out in a study of shared clonotypes between healthy human individuals (dated by TCRdb to about 2020). Background on the whole study: A couple of women and three men aged 18 to 49 years were included in the cohort. For each donor, three plates each were used for CD4 naive and CD4 memory, two plates were used for CD8 naive, and one plate was used for CD8 memory. To estimate repertoire size and how much clonotype sharing occurs between individuals, the study deeply sequenced the blood TCR repertoires of five or six healthy adults. To increase sequencing depth and limit assay-specific biases, TCR repertoire library preparation and sequencing were carried out by different laboratories using diverse techniques. Between about 0.85 and 8.9 billion PBMCs per donor were obtained by leukapheresis. Results the study describes overall, beyond this receptor: About 5% of naive CD4, 3.5% of naive CD8, roughly 2.5% of memory CD4, and 0.35% to 0.4% of memory CD8 clonotypes were shared across several donors. Larger estimated clonotype richness was generally found for naive subsets than for memory subsets. Incomplete sequencing was indicated by rarefaction of sorted-subset datasets, despite the large sequencing depth. Higher generation probabilities were observed for clonotypes shared by all four sorted-subset donors than for non-shared clonotypes. Only blood was sampled, and tissue TCR repertoires likely differ from those in blood. Pairwise subsampling indicated that sequencing depth was expected to affect the degree of clonotype sharing among donors. Because the study included a small number of donors, the genetic and exposure-history diversity represented was limited.

Using the deep immunoSEQ assay, multiplex PCR amplified TCR CDR3 regions from genomic DNA. Extracted genomic DNA from each cell subset was spread evenly across all wells of several immunoSEQ 96-well plates, with each plate serving as a replicate. Each replicate PCR for sorted subsets received roughly 0.2 ug genomic DNA, equal to 28,000 or so T cell genomes. Purified libraries were quantified with a Qubit 3.0 fluorometer, sized on a Bioanalyzer 2100, and re-quantified with the KAPA Library Quantification kit. Every immunoSEQ 96-well plate was sequenced on a dedicated single-read 150-cycle Illumina NextSeq 550 flow cell. The authors' pipeline ran thus. Because the immunoSEQ output held only junctional sequences and lacked quality scores, the filtering could not match the filtering applied to full-length reads. Sequences were annotated with PyIR, a Python wrapper for IgBLAST v1.9, and V/J genes and CDR3 were assigned using IMGT germline references. Reads were filtered out if the reads had weak V/J assignments (E-value above 1e-6), no CDR3, stop codons, out-of-frame junctions, or ambiguous translated residues. A V3J clonotype was defined by an identical inferred V gene, J gene, and CDR3 amino acid sequence. Percentage overlap between repertoires was calculated by dividing the number of shared unique clonotypes by the size of the smaller repertoire. Repertoire richness was assessed with RTK rarefaction, the Chao1 estimator, and Recon v2.1 estimates of unobserved clonotypes. Generation probabilities were computed with OLGA for all TCRbeta clonotypes obtained by the gDNA method from four donors. The table was pulled from immuneACCESS by TCRdb, which kept in-frame rearrangements only. Such tables lose some clones; where checked, under half of the loss comes from unresolved V genes, and the rest has no known cause. V and J calls and clone size come straight from that table; D and trimming were deduced from the DNA. The sample has some 1,900,000 clones on record, roughly 94% of them singletons. Jointly, the top ten make up 0.95% to 1.5% of the sample.

In the case of this clone: Its antigen specificity is not known. Per-nucleotide qualities are absent, and no much larger clonotype sits a single base away.

CD8 naive samples consisted of CD45RO-negative cells that were positively selected for CCR7, yielding a CD45RA+CCR7+ population without TemRA cells. The donors were healthy, HIV-negative adults with no recently reported acute infections or vaccinations. Every donor was a Caucasian adult living in Nashville, Tennessee, USA. After blood collection by leukapheresis, PBMCs were isolated using Ficoll-Histopaque density gradient centrifugation and then cryopreserved in the vapor phase of liquid nitrogen. Analytical flow cytometry was used to check the purity and quantity of each magnetically sorted T cell population. From each sorted fraction, genomic DNA was isolated and quantified by UV absorbance on a Nanodrop 2000c. V loses 5 bases at its end and J loses 1 base; junction bases beyond the gene matches: 2. The germline V gene specifies SGHVS as CDR1 and FNYEAQ as CDR2. The CDR3 spans 15 residues, from the cysteine through the phenylalanine. Here the CDR3 DNA is all that survives: 45 bases in frame from base 1.

The source is a man between 18 and 35 years old in good health. The sample taken for sequencing was naive CD8+ T cells sorted from blood. Interpreted using the paper, the cell subset or site label stands for: CD45RA+CCR7+. The receptor chain draws on TRBV7-6 and TRBJ2-2; a stretch of 9 junction bases matches TRBD1. DNA sequence: TGTGCCAGCAGCACGGGACAGGGGAACACCGGGGAGCTGTTTTTT. This codes for CASSTGQGNTGELFF. Where the CDR3 stops, the reference TRBV7-6 and TRBJ2-2 genes take over; the full variable domain is GAGVSQSPRYKVTKRGQDVALRCDPISGHVSLYWYRQALGQGPEFLTYFNYEAQQDKSGLPNDRFSAERPEGSISTLTIQRTEQRDSAMYRCASSTGQGNTGELFFGEGSRLTVL.